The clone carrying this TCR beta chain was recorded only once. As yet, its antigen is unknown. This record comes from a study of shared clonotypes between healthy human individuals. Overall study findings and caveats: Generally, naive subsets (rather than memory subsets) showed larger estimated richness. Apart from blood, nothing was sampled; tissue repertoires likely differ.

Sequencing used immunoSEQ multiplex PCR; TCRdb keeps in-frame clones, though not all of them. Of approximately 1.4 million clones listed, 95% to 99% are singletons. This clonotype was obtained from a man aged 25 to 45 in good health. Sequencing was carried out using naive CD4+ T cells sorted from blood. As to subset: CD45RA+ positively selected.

The CDR3 DNA sequence: TGTGCCAGCTCACCGGGGATAGGGACGGCTAACTATGGCTACACCTTC. Its translation: CASSPGIGTANYGYTF. The J gene is TRBJ1-2, the V gene TRBV18; perhaps TRBD1 as D (5 bases). Germline assignment: CDR1 KGHSH and CDR2 LQKENI. The V and J ends lost 3 bases and 0 bases respectively, with 14 bases between them. The CDR3 sequence is 16 residues long.